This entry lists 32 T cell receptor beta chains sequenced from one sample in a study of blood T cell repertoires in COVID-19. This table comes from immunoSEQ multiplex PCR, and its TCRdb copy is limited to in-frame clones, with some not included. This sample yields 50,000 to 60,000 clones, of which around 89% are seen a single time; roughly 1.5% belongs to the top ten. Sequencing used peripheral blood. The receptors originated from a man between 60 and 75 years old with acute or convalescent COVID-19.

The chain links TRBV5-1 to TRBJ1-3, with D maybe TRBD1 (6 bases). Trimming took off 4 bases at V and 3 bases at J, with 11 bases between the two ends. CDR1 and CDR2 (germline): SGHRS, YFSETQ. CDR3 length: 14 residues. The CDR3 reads CASSPGAFGNTIYF. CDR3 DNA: TGCGCCAGCAGCCCAGGGGCGTTTGGAAACACCATATATTTT.

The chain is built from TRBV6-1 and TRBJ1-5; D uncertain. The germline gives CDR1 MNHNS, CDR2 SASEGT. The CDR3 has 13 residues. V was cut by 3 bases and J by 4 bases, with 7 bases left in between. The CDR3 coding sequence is TGTGCCAGCAGTGACAGTCCGAATCAGCCCCAGCATTTT. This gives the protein CASSDSPNQPQHF.

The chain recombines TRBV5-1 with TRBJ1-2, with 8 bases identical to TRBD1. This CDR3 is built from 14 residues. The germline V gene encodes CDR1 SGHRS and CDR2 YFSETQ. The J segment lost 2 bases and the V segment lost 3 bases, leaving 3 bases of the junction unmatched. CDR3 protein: CASSSTGDNYGYTF. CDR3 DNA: TGCGCCAGCAGCTCGACAGGGGACAACTATGGCTACACCTTC.

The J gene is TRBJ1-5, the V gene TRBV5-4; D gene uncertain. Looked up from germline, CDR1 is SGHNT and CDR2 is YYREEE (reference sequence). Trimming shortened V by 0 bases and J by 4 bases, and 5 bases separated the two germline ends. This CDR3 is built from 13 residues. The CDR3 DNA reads TGTGCCAGCAGCTTGGGACTAAATCAGCCCCAGCATTTT. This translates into CASSLGLNQPQHF.

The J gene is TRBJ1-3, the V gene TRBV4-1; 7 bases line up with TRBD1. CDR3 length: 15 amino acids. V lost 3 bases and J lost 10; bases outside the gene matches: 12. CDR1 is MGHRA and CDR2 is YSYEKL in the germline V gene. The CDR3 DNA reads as TGCGCCAGCAGCCATACCAGGGGGGTGGGCTGGACCATATATTTT. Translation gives CASSHTRGVGWTIYF.

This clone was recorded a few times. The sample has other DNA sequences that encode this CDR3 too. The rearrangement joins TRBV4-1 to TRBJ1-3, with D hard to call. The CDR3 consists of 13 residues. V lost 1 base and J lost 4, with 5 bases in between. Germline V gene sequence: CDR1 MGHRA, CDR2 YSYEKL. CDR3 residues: CASSQGPGNTIYF. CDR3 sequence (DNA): TGCGCCAGCAGCCAAGGGCCGGGAAACACCATATATTTT.

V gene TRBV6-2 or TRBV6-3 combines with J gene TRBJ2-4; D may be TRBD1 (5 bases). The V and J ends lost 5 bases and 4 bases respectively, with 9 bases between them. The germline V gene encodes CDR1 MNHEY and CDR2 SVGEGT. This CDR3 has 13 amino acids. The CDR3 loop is CASSLAGKNIQYF. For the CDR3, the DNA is TGTGCCAGCAGTCTGGCAGGGAAAAACATTCAGTACTTC.

For the CDR3, the DNA is TGCAGCGTTGTGCCCGACAGGGGGGGAGGCTACACCTTC. Encoded protein: CSVVPDRGGGYTF. The chain joins TRBV29-1 to TRBJ1-2; 9 bases are a match to TRBD1. The CDR3 contains 13 residues. Trimming removed 4 bases from V and 8 bases from J; junction bases left unmatched: 8. Germline loops: CDR1 SQVTM, CDR2 ANQGSEA.

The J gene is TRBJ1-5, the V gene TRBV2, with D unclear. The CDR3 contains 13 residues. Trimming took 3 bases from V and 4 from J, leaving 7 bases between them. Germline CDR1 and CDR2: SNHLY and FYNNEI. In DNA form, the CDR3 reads TGTGCCAGCAGTGACGACTCGAATCAGCCCCAGCATTTT. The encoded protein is CASSDDSNQPQHF.

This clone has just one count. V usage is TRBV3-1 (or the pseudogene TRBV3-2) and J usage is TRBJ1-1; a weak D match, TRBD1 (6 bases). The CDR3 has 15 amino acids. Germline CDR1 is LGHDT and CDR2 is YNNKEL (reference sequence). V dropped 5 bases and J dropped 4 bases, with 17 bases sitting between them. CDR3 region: CASSSRRPRGTEAFF. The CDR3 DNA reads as TGTGCCAGCAGCTCTCGACGTCCCAGGGGCACTGAAGCTTTCTTT.

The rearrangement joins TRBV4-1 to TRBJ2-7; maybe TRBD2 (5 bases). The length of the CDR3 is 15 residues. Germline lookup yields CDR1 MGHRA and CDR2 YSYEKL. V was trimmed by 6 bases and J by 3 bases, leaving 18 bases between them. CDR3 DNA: TGCGCCAGCAGTCCAAGCGGAACCACTATCTACGAGCAGTACTTC. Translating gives CASSPSGTTIYEQYF.

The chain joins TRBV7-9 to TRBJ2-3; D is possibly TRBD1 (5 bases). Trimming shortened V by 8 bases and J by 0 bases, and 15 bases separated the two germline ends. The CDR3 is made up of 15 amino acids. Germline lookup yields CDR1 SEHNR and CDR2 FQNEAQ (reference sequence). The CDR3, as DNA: TGTGCCAGCCAAAACAGGACCTCTAGCACAGATACGCAGTATTTT. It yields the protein CASQNRTSSTDTQYF.

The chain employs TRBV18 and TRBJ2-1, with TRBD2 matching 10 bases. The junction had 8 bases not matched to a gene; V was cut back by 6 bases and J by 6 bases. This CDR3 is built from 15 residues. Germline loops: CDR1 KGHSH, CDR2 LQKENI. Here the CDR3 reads CASSALAGAVNEQFF. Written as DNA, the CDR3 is TGTGCCAGCTCCGCGCTAGCGGGGGCCGTCAATGAGCAGTTCTTC.

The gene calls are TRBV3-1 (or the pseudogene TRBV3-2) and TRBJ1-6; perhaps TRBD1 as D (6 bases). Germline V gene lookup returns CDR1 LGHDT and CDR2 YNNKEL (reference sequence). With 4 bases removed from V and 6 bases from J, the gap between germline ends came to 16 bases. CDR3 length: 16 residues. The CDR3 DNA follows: TGTGCCAGCAGCCTAAAAAGGGGGAGAAGTAATTCACCCCTCCACTTT. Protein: CASSLKRGRSNSPLHF.

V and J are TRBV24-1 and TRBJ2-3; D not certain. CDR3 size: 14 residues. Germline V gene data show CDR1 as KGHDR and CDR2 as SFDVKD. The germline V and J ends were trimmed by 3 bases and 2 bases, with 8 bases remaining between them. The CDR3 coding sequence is TGTGCCACCAGTGATCTCGACAACACAGATACGCAGTATTTT. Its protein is CATSDLDNTDTQYF.

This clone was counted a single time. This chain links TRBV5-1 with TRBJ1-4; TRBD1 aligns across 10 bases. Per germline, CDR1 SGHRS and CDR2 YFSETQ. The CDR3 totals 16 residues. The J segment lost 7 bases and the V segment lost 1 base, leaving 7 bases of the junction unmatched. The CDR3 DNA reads TGCGCCAGCAGCTTGAGGACAGGGGGAAAGGGTGAAAAACTGTTTTTT. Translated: CASSLRTGGKGEKLFF.

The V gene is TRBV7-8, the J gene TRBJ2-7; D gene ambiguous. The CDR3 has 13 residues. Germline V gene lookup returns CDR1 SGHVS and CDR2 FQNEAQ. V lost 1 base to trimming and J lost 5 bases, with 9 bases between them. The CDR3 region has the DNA TGTGCCAGCAGCTTAGTCCTGTTCCACGAGCAGTACTTC. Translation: CASSLVLFHEQYF.

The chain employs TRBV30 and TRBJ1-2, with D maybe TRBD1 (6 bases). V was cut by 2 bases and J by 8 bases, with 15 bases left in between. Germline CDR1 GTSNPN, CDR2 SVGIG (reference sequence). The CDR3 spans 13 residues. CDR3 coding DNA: TGTGCCTGGAGTCCGGGACACGGTTGGGGCTACACCTTC. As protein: CAWSPGHGWGYTF.

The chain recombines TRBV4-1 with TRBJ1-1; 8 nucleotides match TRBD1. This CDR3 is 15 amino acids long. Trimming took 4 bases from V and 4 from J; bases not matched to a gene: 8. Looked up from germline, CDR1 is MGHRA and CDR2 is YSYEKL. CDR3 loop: CASSLLGQGGTEAFF. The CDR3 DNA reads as TGCGCCAGCAGCCTCTTAGGACAGGGTGGCACTGAAGCTTTCTTT.

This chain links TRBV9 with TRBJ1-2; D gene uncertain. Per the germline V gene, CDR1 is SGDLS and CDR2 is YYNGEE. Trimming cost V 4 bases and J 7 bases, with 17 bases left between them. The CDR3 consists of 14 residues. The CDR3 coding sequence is TGTGCCAGCAGCACCCCCTTCGCGGCGGGTGGCTACACCTTC. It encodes CASSTPFAAGGYTF.

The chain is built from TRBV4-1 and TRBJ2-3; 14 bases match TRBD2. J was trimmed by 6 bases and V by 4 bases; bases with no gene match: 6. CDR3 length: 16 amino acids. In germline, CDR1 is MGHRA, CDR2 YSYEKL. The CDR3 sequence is CASSPPGLAGVDTQYF. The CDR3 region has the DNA TGCGCCAGCAGCCCGCCGGGACTAGCGGGGGTTGATACGCAGTATTTT.

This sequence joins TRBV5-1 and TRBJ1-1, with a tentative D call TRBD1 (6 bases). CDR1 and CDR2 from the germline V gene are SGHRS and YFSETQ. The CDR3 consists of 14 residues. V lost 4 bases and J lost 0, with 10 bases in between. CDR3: CASSPRQVNTEAFF. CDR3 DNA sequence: TGCGCCAGCAGCCCGAGACAGGTGAACACTGAAGCTTTCTTT.

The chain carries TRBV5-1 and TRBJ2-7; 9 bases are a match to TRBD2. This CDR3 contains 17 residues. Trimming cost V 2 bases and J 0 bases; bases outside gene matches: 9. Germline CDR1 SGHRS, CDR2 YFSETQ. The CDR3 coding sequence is TGCGCCAGCAGCTTCATACGACCGGGACTAGCCTCCTACGAGCAGTACTTC. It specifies CASSFIRPGLASYEQYF.

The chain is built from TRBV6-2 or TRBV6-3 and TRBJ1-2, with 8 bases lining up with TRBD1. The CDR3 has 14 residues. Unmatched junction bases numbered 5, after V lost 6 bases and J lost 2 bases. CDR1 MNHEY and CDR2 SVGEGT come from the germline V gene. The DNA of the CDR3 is TGTGCCAGCAGCAGACGGGACAGGAACTATGGCTACACCTTC. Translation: CASSRRDRNYGYTF.

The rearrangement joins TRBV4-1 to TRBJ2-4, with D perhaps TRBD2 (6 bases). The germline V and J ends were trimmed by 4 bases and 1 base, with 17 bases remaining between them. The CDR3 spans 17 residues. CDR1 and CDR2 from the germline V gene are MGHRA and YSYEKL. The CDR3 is CASSPWGVAPAKNIQYF. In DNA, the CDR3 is TGCGCCAGCAGCCCGTGGGGGGTCGCTCCGGCCAAAAACATTCAGTACTTC.

This chain's CDR3 is CASSLGSGDNEQFF. CDR3 nucleotide sequence: TGTGCCAGCAGCCTTGGGTCCGGGGACAATGAGCAGTTCTTC. The rearrangement joins TRBV2 to TRBJ2-1; a weak D match, TRBD2 (5 bases). Germline-derived CDR1 and CDR2 are SNHLY and FYNNEI. This CDR3 has 14 amino acids. Trimming removed 6 bases from V and 5 bases from J, with 14 bases in between.

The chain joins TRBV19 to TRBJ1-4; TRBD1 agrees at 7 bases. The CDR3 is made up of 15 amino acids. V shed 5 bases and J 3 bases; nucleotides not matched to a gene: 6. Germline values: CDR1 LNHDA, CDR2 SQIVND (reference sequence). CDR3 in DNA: TGTGCCAGTAGTCGTCCGGGACAGCCTAATGAAAAACTGTTTTTT. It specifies CASSRPGQPNEKLFF. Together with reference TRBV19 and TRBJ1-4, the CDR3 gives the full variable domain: DGGITQSPKYLFRKEGQNVTLSCEQNLNHDAMYWYRQDPGQGLRLIYYSQIVNDFQKGDIAEGYSVSREKKESFPLTVTSAQKNPTAFYLCASSRPGQPNEKLFFGSGTQLSVL.

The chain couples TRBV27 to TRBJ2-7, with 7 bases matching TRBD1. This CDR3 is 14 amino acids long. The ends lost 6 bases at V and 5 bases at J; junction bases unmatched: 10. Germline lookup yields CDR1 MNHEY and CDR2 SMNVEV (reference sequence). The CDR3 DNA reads TGTGCCAGCAGGACAGGGCTTTTCAAAGACGAGCAGTACTTC. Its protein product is CASRTGLFKDEQYF.

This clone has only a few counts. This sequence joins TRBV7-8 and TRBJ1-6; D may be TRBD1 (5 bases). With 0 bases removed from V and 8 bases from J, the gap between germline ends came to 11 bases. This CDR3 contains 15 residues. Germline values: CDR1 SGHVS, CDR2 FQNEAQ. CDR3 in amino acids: CASSLAGGGDSPLHF. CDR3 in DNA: TGTGCCAGCAGCTTAGCGGGCGGAGGGGATTCACCCCTCCACTTT.

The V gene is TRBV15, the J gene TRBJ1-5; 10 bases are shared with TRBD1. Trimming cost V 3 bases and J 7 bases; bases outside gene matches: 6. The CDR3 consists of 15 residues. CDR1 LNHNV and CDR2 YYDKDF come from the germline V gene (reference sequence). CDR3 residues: CATSRDRGVAQPQHF. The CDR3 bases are TGTGCCACCAGCAGGGACAGGGGGGTAGCACAGCCCCAGCATTTT.

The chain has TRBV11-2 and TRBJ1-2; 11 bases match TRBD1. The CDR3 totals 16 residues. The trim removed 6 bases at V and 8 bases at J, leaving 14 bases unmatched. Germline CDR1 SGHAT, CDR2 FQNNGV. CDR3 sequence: CASRPTGTGGWEGYTF. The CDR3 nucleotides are TGTGCCAGCAGGCCTACCGGGACAGGGGGGTGGGAGGGCTACACCTTC.

The DNA of the CDR3 is TGTGCCAGCAGAGCTAGACTAGCGGGGGAGGATGAGCAGTTCTTC. Protein product: CASRARLAGEDEQFF. The V call is TRBV2, the J call TRBJ2-1, with 12 bases identical to TRBD2. V dropped 6 bases and J dropped 8; count of bases not matched to a gene: 8. The CDR3 spans 15 residues. Per the germline V gene, CDR1 is SNHLY and CDR2 is FYNNEI.